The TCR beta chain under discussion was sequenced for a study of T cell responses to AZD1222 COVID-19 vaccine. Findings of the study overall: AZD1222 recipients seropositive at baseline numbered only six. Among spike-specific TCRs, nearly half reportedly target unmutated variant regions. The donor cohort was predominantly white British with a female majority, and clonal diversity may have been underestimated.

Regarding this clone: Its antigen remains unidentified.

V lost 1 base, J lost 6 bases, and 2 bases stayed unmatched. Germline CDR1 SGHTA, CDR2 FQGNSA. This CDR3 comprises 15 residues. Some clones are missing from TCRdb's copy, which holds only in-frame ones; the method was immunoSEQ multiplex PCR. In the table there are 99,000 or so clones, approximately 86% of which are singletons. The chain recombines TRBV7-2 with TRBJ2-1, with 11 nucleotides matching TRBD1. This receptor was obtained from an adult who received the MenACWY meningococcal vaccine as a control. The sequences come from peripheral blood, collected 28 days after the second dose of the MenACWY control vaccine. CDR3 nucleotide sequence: TGTGCCAGCAGCTTAGTGGGGACAGGGGGCAATGAGCAGTTCTTC. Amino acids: CASSLVGTGGNEQFF.